The next 5 T cell receptor beta chains were all read from a single sample in a study of blood T cell repertoires in COVID-19. Only in-frame clones appear in the TCRdb table, and some are missing; sequencing was by immunoSEQ multiplex PCR. The sample has about 75,000 clones, around 84% seen once. The specimen was peripheral blood. The receptor source for this set is a woman aged 45 to 65 with acute or convalescent COVID-19.

The genes are TRBV5-1 and TRBJ1-4, with D perhaps matching TRBD1 (6 bases). Germline CDR1 and CDR2: SGHRS and YFSETQ. Between the trimmed V and J ends, which lost 2 bases and 3 bases, there was a span of 8 bases. The CDR3 extends over 14 amino acids. The CDR3: CASSLEGANEKLFF. CDR3 sequence (DNA): TGCGCCAGCAGCTTAGAGGGGGCTAATGAAAAACTGTTTTTT.

This chain uses TRBV3-1 (or the pseudogene TRBV3-2) with TRBJ2-7; D uncertain. Trimming took 3 bases from V and 4 from J, leaving 10 bases between them. CDR1 and CDR2 (germline): LGHDT, YNNKEL (reference sequence). This CDR3 contains 13 residues. The CDR3 DNA reads as TGTGCCAGCAGCCAGAGATCCAATTACGAGCAGTACTTC. As protein: CASSQRSNYEQYF.

This chain links TRBV6-2 or TRBV6-3 with TRBJ2-2, with a possible D match to TRBD2 (6 bases). CDR1 is MNHEY, CDR2 SVGEGT, per germline. The CDR3 is 14 residues long. The germline V and J ends were trimmed by 8 bases and 3 bases, with 13 bases remaining between them. This CDR3 reads CASCRSGDTGELFF. The DNA of the CDR3 is TGTGCCAGCTGCCGGTCGGGGGACACCGGGGAGCTGTTTTTT.

The rearrangement joins TRBV5-1 to TRBJ1-4; D is unresolved. The germline CDR1 and CDR2 sequences are SGHRS and YFSETQ. This CDR3 has 14 residues. V lost 5 bases, J lost 3 bases, and 11 bases lay in between. The CDR3 protein is CASSITASNEKLFF. The CDR3, as DNA: TGCGCCAGCAGTATCACAGCTTCTAATGAAAAACTGTTTTTT.

The chain uses TRBV28 and TRBJ2-5; D is possibly TRBD2 (5 bases). There are 12 residues in the CDR3. V was shortened by 6 bases and J by 4 bases, with 9 bases between the two germline ends. Germline V gene data show CDR1 as MDHEN and CDR2 as SYDVKM. In DNA, the CDR3 is TGTGCCAGCAGCTCCGGGGTAGAGACCCAGTACTTC. Protein product: CASSSGVETQYF.